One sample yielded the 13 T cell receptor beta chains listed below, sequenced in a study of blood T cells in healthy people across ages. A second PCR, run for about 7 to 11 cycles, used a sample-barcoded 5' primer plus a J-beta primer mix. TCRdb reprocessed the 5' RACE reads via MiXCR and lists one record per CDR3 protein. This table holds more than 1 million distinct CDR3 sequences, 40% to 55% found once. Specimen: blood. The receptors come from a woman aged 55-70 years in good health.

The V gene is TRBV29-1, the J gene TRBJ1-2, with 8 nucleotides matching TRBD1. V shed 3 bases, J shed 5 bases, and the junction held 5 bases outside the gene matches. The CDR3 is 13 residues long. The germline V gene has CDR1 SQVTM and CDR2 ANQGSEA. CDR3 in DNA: TGCAGCGTTGATCGACAGGGGAAATATGGCTACACCTTC. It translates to CSVDRQGKYGYTF.

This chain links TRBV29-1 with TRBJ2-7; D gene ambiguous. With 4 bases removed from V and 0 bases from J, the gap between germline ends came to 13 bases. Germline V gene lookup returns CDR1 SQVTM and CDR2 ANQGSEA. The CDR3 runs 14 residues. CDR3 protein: CSVGSERYSYEQYF. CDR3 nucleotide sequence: TGCAGCGTTGGCAGCGAGAGGTACTCCTACGAGCAGTACTTC.

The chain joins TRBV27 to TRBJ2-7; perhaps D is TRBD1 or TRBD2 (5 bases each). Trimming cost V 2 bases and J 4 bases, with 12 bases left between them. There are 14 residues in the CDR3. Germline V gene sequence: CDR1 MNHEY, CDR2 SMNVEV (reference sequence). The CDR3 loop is CASSLRDGEYEQYF. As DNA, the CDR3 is TGTGCCAGCAGTTTACGGGACGGGGAATACGAGCAGTACTTC.

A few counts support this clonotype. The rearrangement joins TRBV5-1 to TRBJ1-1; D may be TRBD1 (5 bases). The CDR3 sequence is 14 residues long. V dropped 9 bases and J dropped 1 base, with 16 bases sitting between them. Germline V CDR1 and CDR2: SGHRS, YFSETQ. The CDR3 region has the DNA TGCGCCAATTCCAGGGACTCCTGGAACACTGAAGCTTTCTTT. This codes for CANSRDSWNTEAFF.

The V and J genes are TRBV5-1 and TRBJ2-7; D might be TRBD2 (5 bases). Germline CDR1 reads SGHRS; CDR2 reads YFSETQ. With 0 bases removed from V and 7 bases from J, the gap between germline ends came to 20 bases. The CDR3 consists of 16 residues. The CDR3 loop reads CASSLGGVFRTNEQYF. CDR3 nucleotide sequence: TGCGCCAGCAGCTTGGGGGGAGTATTCCGGACGAATGAGCAGTACTTC.

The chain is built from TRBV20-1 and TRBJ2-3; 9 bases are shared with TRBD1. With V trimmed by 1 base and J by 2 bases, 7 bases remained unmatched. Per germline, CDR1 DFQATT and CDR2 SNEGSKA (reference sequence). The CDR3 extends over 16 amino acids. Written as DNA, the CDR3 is TGCAGTGCTAGAGCAAGACAGGGGGTCCCCACAGATACGCAGTATTTT. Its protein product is CSARARQGVPTDTQYF.

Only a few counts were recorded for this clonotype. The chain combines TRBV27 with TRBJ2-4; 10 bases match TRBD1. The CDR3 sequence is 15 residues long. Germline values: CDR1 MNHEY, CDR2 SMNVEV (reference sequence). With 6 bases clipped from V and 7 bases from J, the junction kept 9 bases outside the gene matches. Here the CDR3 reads CASSRGQGGKNIQYF. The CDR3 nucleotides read TGTGCCAGCAGCCGCGGACAGGGGGGGAAGAACATTCAGTACTTC.

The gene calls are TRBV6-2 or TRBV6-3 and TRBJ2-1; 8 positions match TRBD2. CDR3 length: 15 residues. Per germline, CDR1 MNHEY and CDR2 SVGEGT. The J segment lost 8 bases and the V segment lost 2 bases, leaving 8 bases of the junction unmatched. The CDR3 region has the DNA TGTGCCAGCAGTTACGTGGCTAGCGGGTTGGATGAGCAGTTCTTC. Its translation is CASSYVASGLDEQFF.

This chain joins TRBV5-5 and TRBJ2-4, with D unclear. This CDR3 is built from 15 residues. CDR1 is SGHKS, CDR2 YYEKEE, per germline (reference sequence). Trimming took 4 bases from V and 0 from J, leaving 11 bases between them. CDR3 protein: CASSPTDTAKNIQYF. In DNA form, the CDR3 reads TGTGCCAGCAGCCCTACTGACACAGCCAAAAACATTCAGTACTTC.

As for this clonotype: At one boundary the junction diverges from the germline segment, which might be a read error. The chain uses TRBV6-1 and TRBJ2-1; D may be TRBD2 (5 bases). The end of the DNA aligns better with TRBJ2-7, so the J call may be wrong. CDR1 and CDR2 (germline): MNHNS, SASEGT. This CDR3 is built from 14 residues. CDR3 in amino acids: CASNEDGGAYEQYF. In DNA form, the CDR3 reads TGTGCCAGCAATGAAGATGGAGGCGCCTACGAGCAGTACTTC.

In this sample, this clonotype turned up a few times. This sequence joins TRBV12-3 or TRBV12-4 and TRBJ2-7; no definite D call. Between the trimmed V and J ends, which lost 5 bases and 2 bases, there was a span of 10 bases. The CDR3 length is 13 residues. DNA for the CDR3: TGTGCCAGCAGTAAAAACACGGCCTACGAGCAGTACTTC. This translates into CASSKNTAYEQYF.

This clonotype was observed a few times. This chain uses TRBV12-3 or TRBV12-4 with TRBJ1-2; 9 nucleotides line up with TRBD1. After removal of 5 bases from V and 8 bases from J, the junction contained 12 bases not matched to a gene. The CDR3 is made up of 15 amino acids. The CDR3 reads CASSAITGTGNGYTF. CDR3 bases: TGTGCCAGCAGTGCCATTACCGGGACAGGGAACGGCTACACCTTC.

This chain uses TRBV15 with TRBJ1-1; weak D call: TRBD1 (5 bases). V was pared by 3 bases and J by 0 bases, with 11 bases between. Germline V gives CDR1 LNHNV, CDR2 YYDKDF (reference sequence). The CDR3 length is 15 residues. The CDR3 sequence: CATSSPGHLNTEAFF. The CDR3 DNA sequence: TGTGCCACCAGCAGCCCTGGACATCTGAACACTGAAGCTTTCTTT.